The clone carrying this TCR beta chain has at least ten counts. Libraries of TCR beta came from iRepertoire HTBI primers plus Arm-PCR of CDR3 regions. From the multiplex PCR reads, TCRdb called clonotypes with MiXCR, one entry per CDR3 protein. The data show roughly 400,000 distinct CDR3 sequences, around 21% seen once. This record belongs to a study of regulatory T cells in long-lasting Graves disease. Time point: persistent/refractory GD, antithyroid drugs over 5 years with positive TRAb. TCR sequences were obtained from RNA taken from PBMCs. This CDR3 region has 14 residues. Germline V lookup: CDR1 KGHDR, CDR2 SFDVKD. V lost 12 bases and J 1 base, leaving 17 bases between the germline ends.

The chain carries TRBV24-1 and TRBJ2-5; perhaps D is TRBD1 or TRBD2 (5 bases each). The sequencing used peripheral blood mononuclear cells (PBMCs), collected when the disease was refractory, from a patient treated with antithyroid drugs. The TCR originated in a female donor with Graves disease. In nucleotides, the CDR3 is TGTGCCCCCGGGGCACAGGTACTCCAAGAGACCCAGTACTTC. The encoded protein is CAPGAQVLQETQYF.